A single sample is the source of the 11 T cell receptor beta chains below, sequenced in a study of neurological immune-mediated disorders. TCRdb re-derived calls from the 5' RACE reads in MiXCR, one entry per CDR3 protein. The sample shows over 75,000 distinct CDR3 sequences, 5.5% to 6.5% of them seen only once. The time point is: longitudinal time-point 2. Sequencing was carried out using PBMCs. These receptors were taken from a woman aged 55-69 years with multiple sclerosis.

This clonotype was detected ten times or more. The CDR3 coding sequence is TGTGCCAGCAGCTTTCGACAGGGGAGGACCGGGGAGCTGTTTTTT. Protein sequence: CASSFRQGRTGELFF. This sequence joins TRBV7-9 and TRBJ2-2, with TRBD1 matching over 8 bases. The CDR3 contains 15 residues. V gave up 3 bases and J gave up 5 bases; unmatched junction bases: 5. Germline V gives CDR1 SEHNR, CDR2 FQNEAQ (reference sequence).

The table lists this clonotype with many counts. This chain's CDR3 is CASSLAEGYGYTF. Here the CDR3 DNA reads TGCGCCAGCAGCTTGGCCGAAGGGTATGGCTACACCTTC. The gene calls are TRBV5-1 and TRBJ1-2, with D hard to call. V was shortened by 0 bases and J by 5 bases, with 8 bases between the two germline ends. The CDR3 is 13 residues long. CDR1 is SGHRS, CDR2 YFSETQ, per germline.

There are many counts of this clonotype. The chain couples TRBV28 to TRBJ2-3; 9 positions agree with TRBD2. The length of the CDR3 is 17 residues. Germline loops: CDR1 MDHEN, CDR2 SYDVKM. V shed 5 bases and J 1 base; nucleotides not matched to a gene: 10. The CDR3 sequence: CASSSPAGGVGTDTQYF. The DNA of the CDR3 is TGTGCCAGCAGTAGCCCCGCGGGAGGGGTGGGCACAGATACGCAGTATTTT. The full variable domain, completed using reference TRBV28 and TRBJ2-3, is DVKVTQSSRYLVKRTGEKVFLECVQDMDHENMFWYRQDPGLGLRLIYFSYDVKMKEKGDIPEGYSVSREKKERFSLILESASTNQTSMYLCASSSPAGGVGTDTQYFGPGTRLTVL.

Ten or more counts support this clonotype. This rearrangement joins TRBV6-6 to TRBJ2-4, with D perhaps TRBD1 (5 bases). CDR1 is MNHNY, CDR2 SVGAGI, per germline (reference sequence). V dropped 0 bases and J dropped 8 bases, with 11 bases sitting between them. This CDR3 has 14 amino acids. The CDR3 DNA is TGTGCCAGCAGTTACTCGGCAGGGAACTACATTCAGTACTTC. This translates into CASSYSAGNYIQYF.

This clonotype was detected many times. This chain uses TRBV5-1 with TRBJ2-7; D remains ambiguous. The germline V and J ends were trimmed by 2 bases and 0 bases, with 6 bases remaining between them. The CDR3 runs 13 residues. Germline CDR1 is SGHRS and CDR2 is YFSETQ. The CDR3 nucleotides are TGCGCCAGCAGCTTATCATTCTCCTACGAGCAGTACTTC. It translates to CASSLSFSYEQYF.

This clonotype appeared many times. The rearrangement links TRBV20-1 to TRBJ2-5, with a weak D call TRBD2 (5 bases). Germline values: CDR1 DFQATT, CDR2 SNEGSKA (reference sequence). This CDR3 has 15 amino acids. V lost 5 bases and J 5 bases, leaving 21 bases between the germline ends. The CDR3 DNA follows: TGCAGTGCTCCCCTAAATTCCGAGGGCGCGGAGACCCAGTACTTC. The encoded protein is CSAPLNSEGAETQYF.

This clonotype was found many times. The chain links TRBV6-5 to TRBJ1-3; D might be TRBD1 (6 bases). This CDR3 has 18 residues. The germline gives CDR1 MNHEY, CDR2 SVGAGI. Trimming left V 2 bases short and J 4 bases short, with 21 bases between. The CDR3 nucleotides read TGTGCCAGCAGTTACCAGTCGTCAGGGGCTGCTTCGGGAAACACCATATATTTT. Translating it yields CASSYQSSGAASGNTIYF.

This clonotype was detected many times. The chain couples TRBV25-1 to TRBJ2-7; the D call may be TRBD1 or TRBD2 (5 bases each). V was trimmed by 2 bases and J by 9 bases, leaving 17 bases between them. The V gene's germline CDR1 is MGHDK and CDR2 SYGVNS. This CDR3 is built from 14 residues. CDR3: CASSERDRERGQYF. CDR3 coding DNA: TGTGCCAGCAGTGAAAGGGACCGAGAGAGGGGGCAGTACTTC.

This clonotype was detected many times. The gene calls are TRBV3-1 and TRBJ2-1; TRBD2 is a possible D gene (6 bases). The germline CDR1 and CDR2 sequences are LGHDT and YNNKEL (reference sequence). The length of the CDR3 is 11 residues. Trimming took 0 bases from V and 16 from J, leaving 10 bases between them. CDR3 loop: CASSQEGGLFF. DNA of the CDR3: TGTGCCAGCAGCCAAGAGGGGGGTCTCTTCTTC.

This clonotype occurred many times. V usage is TRBV9 and J usage is TRBJ2-7; a weak D match, TRBD2 (5 bases). The CDR3 is 14 residues long. Germline V gene lookup returns CDR1 SGDLS and CDR2 YYNGEE. V was clipped by 4 bases and J by 4 bases, with 15 bases between them. The CDR3 coding sequence is TGTGCCAGCAGCCCCGGACTCCACGGGTACGAGCAGTACTTC. Its translation: CASSPGLHGYEQYF.

The genes are TRBV7-7 and TRBJ2-1; D is unclear. The V gene lost 0 bases and the J gene lost 6 bases, with 9 bases spanning the gap. Germline CDR1 is SSHAT and CDR2 is FNYEAQ (reference sequence). The CDR3 sequence is 14 residues long. The CDR3 nucleotides are TGTGCCAGCAGCTTAGCGGCAGGTGGCAATGAGCAGTTCTTC. As protein: CASSLAAGGNEQFF.